These 17 T cell receptor beta chains share one sample of origin, sequenced in a study of OX40 agonist ivuxolimab in advanced cancers. The receptor library was made with the immunoSEQ multiplex PCR assay. TCRdb holds this immuneACCESS table with in-frame rearrangements only. Some clones are missing; in checked studies, unresolved V genes explain under half, and the rest has no known cause. The sample table shows some 60,000 clones, and 90% to 95% are seen once. Around 20% of the sample comes from the top ten. The specimen comprised CD4+ or CD8+ T cells sorted from blood, sampled in a trial of the OX40 agonist ivuxolimab. The source of these receptors is an adult with an advanced solid tumor such as melanoma, head and neck, liver or kidney cancer.

This chain links TRBV6-1 with TRBJ2-7; D may be TRBD2 (6 bases). The V end lost 6 bases, the J end lost 3 bases, and 15 bases lay between the germline ends. Germline V gene lookup returns CDR1 MNHNS and CDR2 SASEGT. The length of the CDR3 is 14 residues. The CDR3 region is CASSEPGLRYEQYF. The CDR3, as DNA: TGTGCCAGCAGCGAACCGGGACTCCGCTACGAGCAGTACTTC.

The table lists this clone with a few counts. The V and J genes are TRBV9 and TRBJ2-3, with 10 bases aligning to TRBD2. CDR1 is SGDLS, CDR2 YYNGEE, per germline. Trimming removed 0 bases from V and 2 bases from J; junction bases left unmatched: 6. This CDR3 is built from 17 residues. CDR3 bases: TGTGCCAGCAGCGTAGGGGGGCTAGCGGGGGCCACAGATACGCAGTATTTT. It codes for CASSVGGLAGATDTQYF.

On this clone itself: At one boundary the junction diverges from the germline segment, which might be a read error. This chain links TRBV6-6 with TRBJ2-7; D unresolved. Germline V CDR1 and CDR2: MNHNY, SVGAGI (reference sequence). The CDR3 contains 11 residues. CDR3 in amino acids: CASSYSHEQYF. CDR3 nucleotides: TGTGCCAGCAGTTACTCCCACGAGCAGTACTTC.

This rearrangement joins TRBV9 to TRBJ2-1, with 15 positions matching TRBD2. The CDR3 covers 14 residues. Germline V gene data show CDR1 as SGDLS and CDR2 as YYNGEE. Trimming cost V 4 bases and J 10 bases; bases outside gene matches: 3. DNA for the CDR3: TGTGCCAGCAGCCTGGGACTAGCGGGGGGAGAGCAGTTCTTC. This codes for CASSLGLAGGEQFF.

The V gene is TRBV9, the J gene TRBJ2-7; D might be TRBD1 or TRBD2, each matching 5 bases. The CDR3 loop spans 12 amino acids. The germline gives CDR1 SGDLS, CDR2 YYNGEE. V lost 4 bases and J lost 6, with 11 bases in between. CDR3: CASSPDGAEQYF. In nucleotides, the CDR3 is TGTGCCAGCAGCCCCGACGGGGCCGAGCAGTACTTC.

The chain couples TRBV4-1 to TRBJ1-1; D is uncertain. Germline CDR1 MGHRA, CDR2 YSYEKL. V was shortened by 1 base and J by 7 bases, with 16 bases between the two germline ends. This CDR3 is 15 amino acids long. The CDR3 is CASSQVFEETVEAFF. The DNA of the CDR3 is TGCGCCAGCAGCCAAGTTTTTGAGGAGACTGTTGAAGCTTTCTTT.

V and J are TRBV7-2 and TRBJ2-5, with 9 nucleotides matching TRBD2. Judging by the DNA end, TRBJ2-7 fits better; the J call may be wrong. Germline V gene lookup returns CDR1 SGHTA and CDR2 FQGNSA. This CDR3 is 15 amino acids long. The CDR3 DNA reads TGTGCCAGCAGCTTAGTACTAGCGGGCTCCTACGAGCAGTACTTC. Its translation is CASSLVLAGSYEQYF.

This chain uses TRBV11-2 with TRBJ2-3; TRBD1 or TRBD2 may be the D gene (5 bases each). V was cut by 5 bases and J by 7 bases, with 19 bases left in between. The CDR3 runs 15 residues. Germline V gene sequence: CDR1 SGHAT, CDR2 FQNNGV. The CDR3 DNA reads TGTGCCAGCAGCCCTAGGGGAGTGGAGACACATACGCAGTATTTT. Protein product: CASSPRGVETHTQYF.

The chain couples TRBV9 to TRBJ1-1; 8 bases line up with TRBD1. CDR1 is SGDLS and CDR2 is YYNGEE in the germline V gene. Losses at the gene ends were 0 bases for V and 7 bases for J; bases not matched to a gene: 5. The length of the CDR3 is 14 residues. The chain's CDR3 is CASSVGGGTGEAFF. The CDR3 bases are TGTGCCAGCAGCGTAGGAGGAGGGACAGGTGAAGCTTTCTTT.

This clone was seen once. This rearrangement joins TRBV9 to TRBJ2-1; 12 bases map to TRBD2. The V gene end was trimmed by 0 bases and the J gene end by 6 bases; junction bases not matched to a gene: 4. This CDR3 is built from 16 residues. Germline assignment: CDR1 SGDLS and CDR2 YYNGEE. The CDR3 DNA sequence: TGTGCCAGCAGCGTAGCTTTACTAGCGGGGGGCAATGAGCAGTTCTTC. The encoded protein is CASSVALLAGGNEQFF.

This clone was found a few times. A read error is possible here, since a much larger clone lies one base away. Different DNA sequences within this sample yield the same CDR3. J is TRBJ2-1 and V is TRBV11-2; no reliable D call. Germline CDR1 is SGHAT and CDR2 is FQNNGV. Trimming cost V 2 bases and J 9 bases, with 2 bases left between them. The CDR3 runs to 10 residues. The CDR3 spells CASSLTEQFF. The CDR3 region has the DNA TGTGCCAGCAGCTTAACTGAGCAGTTCTTC. The variable domain in full, completed from reference TRBV11-2 and TRBJ2-1, reads EAGVAQSPRYKIIEKRQSVAFWCNPISGHATLYWYQQILGQGPKLLIQFQNNGVVDDSQLPKDRFSAERLKGVDSTLKIQPAKLEDSAVYLCASSLTEQFFGPGTRLTVL.

The rearrangement links TRBV11-2 to TRBJ2-7, with D perhaps matching TRBD1 or TRBD2 (6 bases each). CDR1 and CDR2 (germline): SGHAT, FQNNGV. V lost 3 bases and J lost 2, with 17 bases in between. The CDR3 sequence is 16 residues long. DNA for the CDR3: TGTGCCAGCAGCTTGGAGGGTTGGGACATGACCTACGAGCAGTACTTC. Residues: CASSLEGWDMTYEQYF. The full variable domain, completed using reference TRBV11-2 and TRBJ2-7, is EAGVAQSPRYKIIEKRQSVAFWCNPISGHATLYWYQQILGQGPKLLIQFQNNGVVDDSQLPKDRFSAERLKGVDSTLKIQPAKLEDSAVYLCASSLEGWDMTYEQYFGPGTRLTVT.

V and J are TRBV9 and TRBJ1-2; 7 bases align to TRBD1. Trimming removed 4 bases from V and 0 bases from J; junction bases left unmatched: 9. CDR1 and CDR2 (germline): SGDLS, YYNGEE. This CDR3 is built from 16 residues. The CDR3 protein is CASSLQTGKANYGYTF. The CDR3 region has the DNA TGTGCCAGCAGCCTACAGACAGGGAAAGCTAACTATGGCTACACCTTC.

The CDR3 DNA reads as TGTGCCAGCCGCCAGGGGGCGGTAAACACTGAAGCTTTCTTT. Translating it yields CASRQGAVNTEAFF. V and J are TRBV7-9 and TRBJ1-1, with 8 bases matching TRBD1. Germline V gene sequence: CDR1 SEHNR, CDR2 FQNEAQ (reference sequence). V dropped 8 bases and J dropped 2; count of bases not matched to a gene: 7. This CDR3 has 14 residues.

The chain combines TRBV6-1 with TRBJ1-5; tentatively, D is TRBD1 (6 bases). CDR3 length equals 20 residues. Germline V gene sequence: CDR1 MNHNS, CDR2 SASEGT. V was shortened by 2 bases and J by 0 bases, with 23 bases between the two germline ends. CDR3 sequence (DNA): TGTGCCAGCAGTGAACACCAGACCTATGGACAGATCTATAGCAATCAGCCCCAGCATTTT. Its translation: CASSEHQTYGQIYSNQPQHF.

The chain joins TRBV27 to TRBJ2-1; 10 bases line up with TRBD1. This CDR3 spans 18 amino acids. The V segment lost 4 bases and the J segment 0 bases; nucleotides outside the gene matches: 9. CDR1 MNHEY and CDR2 SMNVEV come from the germline V gene (reference sequence). CDR3 coding DNA: TGTGCCAGCAGTTGGGACAGGGGAAGGGGTGACTCCTACAATGAGCAGTTCTTC. It translates to CASSWDRGRGDSYNEQFF.

The rearrangement links TRBV7-9 to TRBJ2-7; 8 bases agree with TRBD1. Germline V lookup: CDR1 SEHNR, CDR2 FQNEAQ (reference sequence). The CDR3 is 15 residues long. V was pared by 4 bases and J by 5 bases, with 10 bases of the junction left unmatched. The CDR3 sequence: CASSSPDRAGNEQYF. The CDR3 DNA reads as TGTGCCAGCAGCTCGCCGGACAGGGCAGGCAACGAGCAGTACTTC.